This T cell receptor beta chain was recorded in a study of T cells in Graves' hyperthyroidism and ophthalmopathy (dated by TCRdb to the late 2010s). Regarding the study in general: Peripheral blood samples were taken at initial diagnosis, before any treatment was given. TCR Vbeta CDR3 sequencing of approximately 140 peripheral blood samples (over 40 ophthalmopathy, about 74 hyperthyroidism and roughly 17 progressor patients) is reported in the paper. Following sampling, methimazole starting at 30 mg daily was given to hyperthyroidism patients, and high-dose intravenous methylprednisolone was given to ophthalmopathy patients. Thyroid tissue and blood T-cell repertoires from about six Graves' hyperthyroidism patients were also compared in the study. TCR V-J signatures able to tell the groups apart were searched for in a discovery cohort of 90 to 100 patients, of whom 43 had Graves' ophthalmopathy and around 56 had stable Graves' hyperthyroidism. Prospective prediction of ophthalmopathy was tested in an independent validation cohort consisting of about 20 hyperthyroidism patients and about 17 patients who later progressed to ophthalmopathy. The roughly 100 discovery patients were randomly divided into training and test sets at a 7:3 ratio.

The CDR3 holds 15 amino acids from the cysteine to the phenylalanine. Only the CDR3 portion is preserved as DNA: 45 bases, with reading frame beginning at the first base. CDR1 and CDR2 are read off the germline V gene (reference sequence) as GTSNPN and SVGIG. V is shortened by 5 bases, J by 3 bases, and the region joining them spans 17 bases. The investigation overall reported the following: Ophthalmopathy was separated from stable hyperthyroidism by a 13 V-J signature model, with 85% to 90% sensitivity and roughly 81% specificity obtained in cross-validation and 80%/75% obtained in testing. No statistical method was used to set the sample size in advance, and investigators knew the group allocation. In validation, the model predicted progression to ophthalmopathy a median of roughly six months before onset, with over 60% sensitivity and roughly 72% specificity. Most expanded thyroid clonotypes (frequency above 0.001) were also detected in blood, suggesting blood repertoires may reflect thyroid immune responses.

Graves' hyperthyroidism was defined as stable when no progression to ophthalmopathy occurred over 18 months of follow-up. Hyperthyroidism patients were newly diagnosed, had a disease duration of under 2 months, and were aged 18 to 65 years. The study excluded patients with uncontrolled infections, other autoimmune diseases, pregnancy or lactation. Diagnoses were established on the basis of clinical symptoms, serum thyroxine and TRAb, thyroid ultrasound, and orbital computed tomography. Ficoll-Paque density gradient centrifugation was used to isolate PBMCs from about 9.4 ml of fresh peripheral blood. Trizol reagent was used to extract total RNA, and RNA quality was then checked on an Agilent 2100 Bioanalyzer. Points on this clonotype: Its antigen target is currently unknown. Per-nucleotide qualities are absent, and no much larger clonotype sits a single base away.

The TCR beta CDR3 regions were amplified from RNA transcripts. For the first round of RT-PCR on the TCR CDR3, the HTBI primer set was used together with the Qiagen OneStep RT-PCR kit. A second multiplex PCR round built the libraries, followed by size selection and purification. Sequencing of the libraries was done on an Illumina HiSeq2000 using paired-end 100 bp reads. In the original analysis: SOAPnuke was used to process the raw data, removing reads that contained adapters or uncalled bases, had a mean Phred below 15, or lacked an exact match to the constant primer or identifier. COPE v1.2.5 was used to merge the high-quality paired reads, and each unique nucleotide sequence was defined as a clonotype. MiTCR v1.1 was used to align clonotypes to the IMGT TRBV, TRBD and TRBJ reference segments. The analysis was restricted to V-J combinations with a frequency above 0.0001, which together covered 99.2% of the repertoires. A TCS score was defined as the ratio between F50 (clonal expansion) and ExV (chaos), using BLOSUM62-based TCRdist between CDR3 peptides within each V-J. Welch's t-statistics and random forest reduced 514 V-J features to roughly 13, which were used in a naive Bayes classifier (R e1071). In-frame beta chains were kept once TCRdb had trimmed the public reads at Q25 with fastp and called clones with MiXCR. Rows are combined by CDR3 protein, so each entry shows the most common genes and DNA. These V and J calls rely on TCRdb rather than the paper's analysis. Present in this sample are a few hundred thousand distinct CDR3 sequences, roughly 25% of which were seen just once. The top ten clonotypes cover roughly 70% of the sample.

Sequenced input: blood. The sequence was obtained from a man aged 50 to 60 with Graves' hyperthyroidism. The sequence is built from TRBV30 and TRBJ1-5; possibly the D gene is TRBD1, per 5 matching bases. The nucleotide sequence is TGTGCCTGGGGTCGACCGGGGACGGTCAATCAGCCCCAGCATTTT. The translation is CAWGRPGTVNQPQHF.